This T cell receptor beta chain originates from a study of beta chain features in type 1 diabetes. For the study at large: Patient and healthy donor groups were alike in age, gender and cell yields. All samples yielded roughly 100 million examined sorted cells. Study observations and caveats: There was a moderate but significant shortening of TCRB CDR3s in all four CD4+ subsets of Type 1 diabetes patients.

The CDR3 length is 16 residues. The ends were cut back, 0 bases at V and 3 bases at J, with 14 bases in the middle. Germline values: CDR1 LGHNA, CDR2 YNFKEQ. This clone has just a few counts. Its antigen is not identified. CD4+ naive, central memory, regulatory and stem cell-like memory cells were sorted via CD45RO/CCR7/CD25/CD127/CD95/CD27. The isolated RNA, all of it, was reverse transcribed, so expressed TCRB transcripts were what got sequenced. This table comes from immunoSEQ multiplex PCR, and its TCRdb copy is limited to in-frame clones, with some not included. The table shows approximately 250,000 clones, with 15% to 20% occurring only once.

Sequenced material: naive CD4+ T cells from blood. The chain recombines TRBV4-2 with TRBJ1-2; no definite D call. The TCR sequence derives from a man younger than 40 with type 1 diabetes. The CDR3 is CASSQDLQRIYYGYTF. CDR3 coding DNA: TGTGCCAGCAGCCAAGATTTGCAGCGAATCTACTATGGCTACACCTTC.